Listed here are 19 T cell receptor beta chains from one sample, sequenced in a study of cytomegalovirus exposure and HLA in healthy donors. In the PCR, 60 Vbeta and 13 Jbeta primers were used. Libraries were prepared by immunoSEQ multiplex PCR; TCRdb keeps only in-frame clonotypes and omits some of them. The table has 75,000 to 90,000 clones, around 78% seen once; the top ten hold 4.5% to 7%. The source material was PBMCs. These receptors all come from a male donor in good health and CMV-seropositive.

V is TRBV5-4 and J is TRBJ2-3; a possible D gene is TRBD2 (5 bases). Germline V lookup: CDR1 SGHNT, CDR2 YYREEE (reference sequence). The CDR3 runs 15 residues. Trimming took 1 base from V and 2 from J, leaving 11 bases between them. In DNA, the CDR3 is TGTGCCAGCAGCTTGTTTAGCGATGACACAGATACGCAGTATTTT. Amino acids: CASSLFSDDTDTQYF.

This clone was detected only once. The chain employs TRBV5-1 and TRBJ2-5; 7 bases line up with TRBD1. Near its end, the DNA agrees better with TRBJ2-7, so the J call may be wrong. The CDR3 consists of 14 residues. Germline-derived CDR1 and CDR2 are SGHRS and YFSETQ. CDR3 sequence: CASSSSGTAYEQYF. The CDR3, as DNA: TGCGCCAGCAGCTCTTCCGGGACAGCCTACGAGCAGTACTTC.

The chain carries TRBV27 and TRBJ2-1; the D gene is possibly TRBD1 (5 bases). The CDR3 spans 15 residues. CDR1 is MNHEY and CDR2 is SMNVEV in the germline V gene (reference sequence). Trimming removed 2 bases at V and 8 bases at J, with 16 bases between. CDR3 nucleotides: TGTGCCAGCAGTTTAGGGCAGGGATTAGAGCATGAGCAGTTCTTC. This sequence encodes CASSLGQGLEHEQFF.

The chain couples TRBV5-1 to TRBJ2-2; 8 positions match TRBD2. The CDR3 extends over 16 amino acids. J was trimmed by 3 bases and V by 4 bases; bases with no gene match: 8. The germline V gene has CDR1 SGHRS and CDR2 YFSETQ. CDR3 region: CASSTQAGVDTGELFF. The CDR3 DNA reads as TGCGCCAGCAGCACCCAAGCGGGAGTTGACACCGGGGAGCTGTTTTTT. The variable domain in full, with the rest retrieved from reference TRBV5-1 and TRBJ2-2, is KAGVTQTPRYLIKTRGQQVTLSCSPISGHRSVSWYQQTPGQGLQFLFEYFSETQRNKGNFPGRFSGRQFSNSRSEMNVSTLELGDSALYLCASSTQAGVDTGELFFGEGSRLTVL.

V gene TRBV19 combines with J gene TRBJ2-7; 7 positions agree with TRBD1. After removal of 1 base from V and 4 bases from J, the junction contained 7 bases not matched to a gene. The CDR3 consists of 15 residues. Looked up from germline, CDR1 is LNHDA and CDR2 is SQIVND (reference sequence). For the CDR3, the DNA is TGTGCCAGTAGTATAGGGACAGGAGAGTCATACGAGCAGTACTTC. Its protein product is CASSIGTGESYEQYF. The full variable domain, in which reference TRBV19 and TRBJ2-7 provide the parts outside the CDR3, is DGGITQSPKYLFRKEGQNVTLSCEQNLNHDAMYWYRQDPGQGLRLIYYSQIVNDFQKGDIAEGYSVSREKKESFPLTVTSAQKNPTAFYLCASSIGTGESYEQYFGPGTRLTVT.

The V gene is TRBV5-1, the J gene TRBJ2-3; TRBD1 agrees at 9 bases. Trimming took 0 bases from V and 2 from J; bases not matched to a gene: 4. The CDR3 consists of 16 residues. Germline V gene sequence: CDR1 SGHRS, CDR2 YFSETQ. DNA for the CDR3: TGCGCCAGCAGCTTGGGGACAGGGGTTTCCACAGATACGCAGTATTTT. It codes for CASSLGTGVSTDTQYF.

This clone turned up a few times. This same CDR3 is encoded by further DNA sequences in the sample. This chain uses TRBV4-1 with TRBJ2-5; 7 nucleotides line up with TRBD1. V dropped 4 bases and J dropped 5; count of bases not matched to a gene: 10. Germline V gene sequence: CDR1 MGHRA, CDR2 YSYEKL. CDR3 length: 15 residues. The CDR3 is CASSPEGQPRETQYF. Written as DNA, the CDR3 is TGCGCCAGCAGCCCCGAGGGACAGCCCAGGGAGACCCAGTACTTC.

This clone has just a few counts. This chain links TRBV4-3 with TRBJ2-7, with D possibly being TRBD2 (6 bases). Germline-derived CDR1 and CDR2 are LGHNA and YSLEER. CDR3 length: 15 amino acids. V was pared by 0 bases and J by 3 bases, with 12 bases between. The DNA of the CDR3 is TGCGCCAGCAGCCAAGATAGACTAGGGTACTACGAGCAGTACTTC. Amino acids: CASSQDRLGYYEQYF.

The rearrangement links TRBV14 to TRBJ2-3, with TRBD2 as a possible D gene (5 bases). This CDR3 comprises 16 residues. Per the germline V gene, CDR1 is SGHDN and CDR2 is FVKESK. V shed 2 bases and J shed 2 bases, with 14 bases lying between them. The CDR3 bases are TGTGCCAGCAGCCAAAGACTAACGGGATTCACAGATACGCAGTATTTT. Its protein is CASSQRLTGFTDTQYF.

This rearrangement joins TRBV27 to TRBJ2-7; D possibly corresponds to TRBD1 (6 bases). From germline, CDR1 is MNHEY and CDR2 SMNVEV (reference sequence). V shed 6 bases and J shed 0 bases, with 15 bases lying between them. The CDR3 totals 15 residues. The chain's CDR3 is CASSVSGESSYEQYF. CDR3 in DNA: TGTGCCAGCAGCGTGTCAGGGGAGAGCTCCTACGAGCAGTACTTC.

J is TRBJ1-5 and V is TRBV25-1, with 9 positions matching TRBD1. With 6 bases clipped from V and 1 base from J, the junction kept 7 bases outside the gene matches. The CDR3 is 16 residues long. Germline V gene lookup returns CDR1 MGHDK and CDR2 SYGVNS. For the CDR3, the DNA is TGTGCCAGCAGCCCGGGACAGGGTATCAGCAATCAGCCCCAGCATTTT. This encodes CASSPGQGISNQPQHF.

V and J are TRBV7-8 and TRBJ2-3; D unresolved. The germline V gene encodes CDR1 SGHVS and CDR2 FQNEAQ. V lost 5 bases and J 0 bases, leaving 18 bases between the germline ends. This CDR3 spans 17 amino acids. The CDR3 sequence: CASSINRVFRSTDTQYF. The CDR3, as DNA: TGTGCCAGCAGCATAAACCGGGTCTTTCGTAGCACAGATACGCAGTATTTT.

This rearrangement joins TRBV18 to TRBJ1-5, with a tentative D call TRBD1 (5 bases). The germline CDR1 and CDR2 sequences are KGHSH and LQKENI. Trimming stripped 2 bases from V and 7 bases from J, with 18 bases between. There are 16 residues in the CDR3. CDR3 bases: TGTGCCAGCTCACCAAATATACGGACACCCGCCCAGCCCCAGCATTTT. It codes for CASSPNIRTPAQPQHF.

The chain uses TRBV4-1 and TRBJ2-7; 9 bases agree with TRBD1. CDR3 length: 16 amino acids. Per the germline V gene, CDR1 is MGHRA and CDR2 is YSYEKL. V shed 0 bases, J shed 1 base, and the junction held 4 bases outside the gene matches. CDR3 residues: CASSQEGQGASYEQYF. DNA for the CDR3: TGCGCCAGCAGCCAAGAGGGACAGGGAGCTTCCTACGAGCAGTACTTC.

This chain connects TRBV2 to TRBJ1-5, with D uncertain. In germline, CDR1 is SNHLY, CDR2 FYNNEI. V lost 10 bases to trimming and J lost 0 bases, with 19 bases between them. The CDR3 has 16 amino acids. CDR3 loop: CATTGDGSNSNQPQHF. The CDR3 bases are TGTGCCACAACGGGTGACGGATCAAATAGCAATCAGCCCCAGCATTTT.

The CDR3, as DNA: TGTGCCAGCAGTTCCCCCGTAGCCGCCTACGAGCAGTACTTC. Translating gives CASSSPVAAYEQYF. The chain recombines TRBV6-5 with TRBJ2-7; the D is unclear. With 4 bases removed from V and 2 bases from J, the gap between germline ends came to 12 bases. The CDR3 loop spans 14 amino acids. CDR1 and CDR2 (germline): MNHEY, SVGAGI.

The chain joins TRBV2 to TRBJ2-7; perhaps TRBD1 as D (5 bases). This CDR3 has 14 residues. CDR1 and CDR2 from the germline V gene are SNHLY and FYNNEI. Between the trimmed V and J ends, which lost 1 base and 6 bases, there was a span of 13 bases. The CDR3 bases are TGTGCCAGCAGTGAAGGCAGGGTCCTCGGCGAGCAGTACTTC. This encodes CASSEGRVLGEQYF.

The V gene is TRBV5-1, the J gene TRBJ2-7; D unresolved. Between the trimmed V and J ends, which lost 4 bases and 0 bases, there was a span of 11 bases. The germline V gene encodes CDR1 SGHRS and CDR2 YFSETQ. The CDR3 runs to 14 residues. In DNA, the CDR3 is TGCGCCAGCAGCGCCAGTTCCAGCTCCTACGAGCAGTACTTC. Translated: CASSASSSSYEQYF.

The chain has TRBV5-4 and TRBJ1-1, with 10 bases fitting TRBD1. The CDR3 loop spans 15 amino acids. Germline assignment: CDR1 SGHNT and CDR2 YYREEE (reference sequence). J gave up 5 bases and V 4 bases, and 8 bases lay outside the gene matches. Written as DNA, the CDR3 is TGTGCCAGCAGCACACGGACAGGGGGGAAGACTGAAGCTTTCTTT. As protein: CASSTRTGGKTEAFF.